Below, 23 T cell receptor beta chains from the same sample are listed, as sequenced in a study of T cell responses to AZD1222 COVID-19 vaccine (dated by TCRdb to about 2021). This sample's time point label indicates: about 28 days (+/-7) after the second vaccine dose. The method behind the library was the immunoSEQ multiplex PCR assay. The clones in this table, taken by TCRdb from immuneACCESS, are in-frame only. Not every clone is retained; where verified, under half of the shortfall comes from an unresolved V gene, and the cause of the rest is unknown. A total of 250,000 to 300,000 clones appear in this sample, about 94% of them only once. Around 0.5% of the sample belongs to the ten largest clones. This sample comprised peripheral blood, obtained 28 days after the second AZD1222 dose. The receptor set was obtained from an adult who received the AZD1222 COVID-19 vaccine.

The genes are TRBV28 and TRBJ1-3, with TRBD1 as a possible D gene (5 bases). CDR1 and CDR2 (germline): MDHEN, SYDVKM. This CDR3 has 15 residues. V was cut by 5 bases and J by 0 bases, with 11 bases left in between. The CDR3 spells CASSPGRGSGNTIYF. The DNA for the CDR3 is TGTGCCAGCAGTCCAGGGAGGGGCTCTGGAAACACCATATATTTT.

In this sample, this clone turned up a few times. The chain's CDR3 is CASSSGGELFF. The CDR3 DNA is TGTGCCAGCAGCTCGGGTGGGGAGCTGTTTTTT. This chain connects TRBV4-2 to TRBJ2-2; D is uncertain. V was clipped by 5 bases and J by 8 bases, with 6 bases between them. CDR1 and CDR2 from the germline V gene are LGHNA and YNFKEQ. The CDR3 loop spans 11 amino acids.

For this clone: Other DNA sequences in the same sample also yield this CDR3. The genes are TRBV6-2 or TRBV6-3 and TRBJ2-2; D is undetermined. Germline V CDR1 and CDR2: MNHEY, SVGEGT. The CDR3 covers 11 residues. V dropped 2 bases and J dropped 6 bases, with 1 base sitting between them. The CDR3 spells CASSYPGELFF. The CDR3 coding sequence is TGTGCCAGCAGTTACCCCGGGGAGCTGTTTTTT.

The V call is TRBV28, the J call TRBJ1-4; D gene ambiguous. CDR1 is MDHEN, CDR2 SYDVKM, per germline. Trimming removed 6 bases from V and 7 bases from J, with 6 bases in between. The CDR3 is 11 residues long. This CDR3 is CASSSPEKLFF. In nucleotides, the CDR3 is TGTGCCAGCAGCAGCCCTGAAAAACTGTTTTTT.

The V call is TRBV19, the J call TRBJ2-7; possibly TRBD2 for D (5 bases). Looked up from germline, CDR1 is LNHDA and CDR2 is SQIVND (reference sequence). V was trimmed by 0 bases and J by 5 bases, leaving 11 bases between them. The CDR3 runs 14 residues. The DNA of the CDR3 is TGTGCCAGTAGTATAGACACCGGGAAGAACGAGCAGTACTTC. This translates into CASSIDTGKNEQYF.

The rearrangement uses TRBV5-1 and TRBJ2-7, with unresolved D. The length of the CDR3 is 13 residues. Between the trimmed V and J ends, which lost 0 bases and 6 bases, there was a span of 10 bases. Germline assignment: CDR1 SGHRS and CDR2 YFSETQ. CDR3 region: CASSLATKAEQYF. The CDR3 nucleotides are TGCGCCAGCAGCTTGGCCACGAAGGCCGAGCAGTACTTC. The whole variable domain, filled in from reference TRBV5-1 and TRBJ2-7, reads KAGVTQTPRYLIKTRGQQVTLSCSPISGHRSVSWYQQTPGQGLQFLFEYFSETQRNKGNFPGRFSGRQFSNSRSEMNVSTLELGDSALYLCASSLATKAEQYFGPGTRLTVT.

The chain links TRBV9 to TRBJ1-6, with 10 bases lining up with TRBD1. CDR1 and CDR2 (germline): SGDLS, YYNGEE. The CDR3 is made up of 17 amino acids. The J segment lost 8 bases and the V segment lost 0 bases, leaving 8 bases of the junction unmatched. The CDR3 bases are TGTGCCAGCAGCGTAGCTTCCGGACAGGGGGGAGATTCACCCCTCCACTTT. Its protein product is CASSVASGQGGDSPLHF.

The J gene is TRBJ2-7, the V gene TRBV9; D not resolved. This CDR3 has 13 residues. In germline, CDR1 is SGDLS, CDR2 YYNGEE. V dropped 4 bases and J dropped 5 bases, with 13 bases sitting between them. The CDR3 DNA follows: TGTGCCAGCAGCAGTTCTGGAACCCACGAGCAGTACTTC. Encoded protein: CASSSSGTHEQYF.

The rearrangement links TRBV28 to TRBJ2-1; D is unresolved. The CDR3 sequence is 12 residues long. Germline values: CDR1 MDHEN, CDR2 SYDVKM. The ends were cut back, 2 bases at V and 12 bases at J, with 11 bases in the middle. The CDR3 DNA follows: TGTGCCAGCAGTTTAAACCACGCTTGGCAGTTCTTC. This codes for CASSLNHAWQFF.

This clone was detected only once. V usage is TRBV10-3 and J usage is TRBJ1-4, with 7 bases matching TRBD1. Germline loops: CDR1 ENHRY, CDR2 SYGVKD. The CDR3 spans 15 residues. V lost 3 bases and J lost 4; bases outside the gene matches: 5. The CDR3 sequence is CAISDSRDSNEKLFF. DNA of the CDR3: TGTGCCATCAGTGACTCCCGGGACAGTAATGAAAAACTGTTTTTT.

The V gene is TRBV28, the J gene TRBJ1-5; 10 nucleotides line up with TRBD1. Losses at the gene ends were 4 bases for V and 0 bases for J; bases not matched to a gene: 6. CDR3 length: 17 residues. CDR1 is MDHEN and CDR2 is SYDVKM in the germline V gene. DNA of the CDR3: TGTGCCAGCAGTTCGACAGGGGGCGAGGGTAGCAATCAGCCCCAGCATTTT. Translating it yields CASSSTGGEGSNQPQHF. The variable domain in full, with the rest retrieved from reference TRBV28 and TRBJ1-5, is DVKVTQSSRYLVKRTGEKVFLECVQDMDHENMFWYRQDPGLGLRLIYFSYDVKMKEKGDIPEGYSVSREKKERFSLILESASTNQTSMYLCASSSTGGEGSNQPQHFGDGTRLSIL.

This sequence joins TRBV18 and TRBJ1-4; no clear D gene. V was clipped by 8 bases and J by 4 bases, with 20 bases between them. The CDR3 is 16 amino acids. Germline loops: CDR1 KGHSH, CDR2 LQKENI. CDR3 protein: CASTQLTNSYNEKLFF. In nucleotides, the CDR3 is TGTGCCAGCACCCAACTCACCAACAGTTATAATGAAAAACTGTTTTTT. Full variable domain (outside the CDR3, taken from reference TRBV18 and TRBJ1-4): NAGVMQNPRHLVRRRGQEARLRCSPMKGHSHVYWYRQLPEEGLKFMVYLQKENIIDESGMPKERFSAEFPKEGPSILRIQQVVRGDSAAYFCASTQLTNSYNEKLFFGSGTQLSVL.

The V call is TRBV5-1, the J call TRBJ2-7; maybe TRBD2 (6 bases). V dropped 7 bases and J dropped 0 bases, with 14 bases sitting between them. The CDR3 loop spans 14 amino acids. Germline V lookup: CDR1 SGHRS, CDR2 YFSETQ. As DNA, the CDR3 is TGCGCCAGCGGGCCGGGACTCAGCTCCTACGAGCAGTACTTC. Its protein is CASGPGLSSYEQYF. Supplemented by reference TRBV5-1 and TRBJ2-7, the full variable domain reads KAGVTQTPRYLIKTRGQQVTLSCSPISGHRSVSWYQQTPGQGLQFLFEYFSETQRNKGNFPGRFSGRQFSNSRSEMNVSTLELGDSALYLCASGPGLSSYEQYFGPGTRLTVT.

The rearrangement joins TRBV4-2 to TRBJ1-4; TRBD1 agrees at 7 bases. The germline CDR1 and CDR2 sequences are LGHNA and YNFKEQ. V lost 0 bases to trimming and J lost 5 bases; unmatched junction nucleotides: 3. There are 15 residues in the CDR3. The CDR3 DNA is TGTGCCAGCAGCCAAGATCCCAGGGGGAATGAAAAACTGTTTTTT. This encodes CASSQDPRGNEKLFF.

The chain recombines TRBV28 with TRBJ1-5; no clear D. The germline V gene encodes CDR1 MDHEN and CDR2 SYDVKM. The germline V and J ends were trimmed by 6 bases and 4 bases, with 10 bases remaining between them. The CDR3 covers 13 residues. The CDR3 bases are TGTGCCAGCAGAGAAACAGAGAATCAGCCCCAGCATTTT. Its translation: CASRETENQPQHF.

The rearrangement uses TRBV3-1 (or the pseudogene TRBV3-2) and TRBJ2-7; unclear D gene. Germline V CDR1 and CDR2: LGHDT, YNNKEL (reference sequence). CDR3 length equals 13 residues. V lost 0 bases, J lost 9 bases, and 12 bases lay in between. CDR3: CASSQEGPLGQYF. CDR3 nucleotides: TGTGCCAGCAGCCAAGAAGGACCTTTAGGGCAGTACTTC.

In this sample, this clone turned up a few times. The chain couples TRBV9 to TRBJ2-1; D is possibly TRBD2 (5 bases). This CDR3 spans 15 amino acids. Trimming shortened V by 6 bases and J by 1 base, and 14 bases separated the two germline ends. Per the germline V gene, CDR1 is SGDLS and CDR2 is YYNGEE. The CDR3 DNA reads as TGTGCCAGCACTGTAGCCGGCGGGTCCTACAATGAGCAGTTCTTC. Translated, it gives CASTVAGGSYNEQFF.

The rearrangement links TRBV19 to TRBJ2-7; a weak D match, TRBD1 (5 bases). The CDR3 has 14 residues. Germline CDR1 and CDR2: LNHDA and SQIVND (reference sequence). The V end was cut by 5 bases, the J end by 7 bases, with 18 bases between. CDR3 DNA: TGTGCCAGTAGTGCCCGGCTTTTAGGGGTTGAGCAGTACTTC. Amino acids: CASSARLLGVEQYF.

This rearrangement joins TRBV6-5 to TRBJ1-1, with 9 bases aligning to TRBD1. With 2 bases clipped from V and 5 bases from J, the junction kept 3 bases outside the gene matches. Germline values: CDR1 MNHEY, CDR2 SVGAGI. This CDR3 has 14 residues. For the CDR3, the DNA is TGTGCCAGCAGTTACCCGGACAGGGGTACTGAAGCTTTCTTT. Residues: CASSYPDRGTEAFF.

V usage is TRBV19 and J usage is TRBJ2-6; TRBD1 might be the D (6 bases). The V gene's germline CDR1 is LNHDA and CDR2 SQIVND (reference sequence). The V end lost 3 bases, the J end lost 0 bases, and 15 bases lay between the germline ends. The CDR3 sequence is 18 residues long. For the CDR3, the DNA is TGTGCCAGTAGTATTCAACAGGGTGGGATCTCTGGGGCCAACGTCCTGACTTTC. It translates to CASSIQQGGISGANVLTF.

There are a few counts of this clone. The rearrangement joins TRBV27 to TRBJ1-4, with D maybe TRBD1 (6 bases). CDR3 size: 17 residues. V was shortened by 6 bases and J by 7 bases, with 24 bases between the two germline ends. The germline V gene encodes CDR1 MNHEY and CDR2 SMNVEV (reference sequence). The CDR3 region is CASSRADGGGGGEKLFF. In nucleotides, the CDR3 is TGTGCCAGCAGCCGTGCGGATGGGGGCGGGGGAGGTGAAAAACTGTTTTTT.

The chain is built from TRBV2 and TRBJ1-1; possibly TRBD1 for D (5 bases). Trimming stripped 7 bases from V and 1 base from J, with 13 bases between. Germline V lookup: CDR1 SNHLY, CDR2 FYNNEI. This CDR3 has 14 residues. The CDR3 spells CASTAGPTNTEAFF. As DNA, the CDR3 is TGTGCCAGCACCGCAGGGCCTACGAACACTGAAGCTTTCTTT. Supplemented by reference TRBV2 and TRBJ1-1, the full variable domain reads EPEVTQTPSHQVTQMGQEVILRCVPISNHLYFYWYRQILGQKVEFLVSFYNNEISEKSEIFDDQFSVERPDGSNFTLKIRSTKLEDSAMYFCASTAGPTNTEAFFGQGTRLTVV.

This clone is a singleton in its sample. CDR3 DNA: TGTGCCAGCAGCGTAGTCCAAAGCACAGATACGCAGTATTTT. It specifies CASSVVQSTDTQYF. The chain couples TRBV9 to TRBJ2-3; D uncertain. V was shortened by 0 bases and J by 0 bases, with 5 bases between the two germline ends. The CDR3 runs 14 residues. Germline CDR1 reads SGDLS; CDR2 reads YYNGEE.